What follows is one T cell receptor (beta chain) and its context. Terminally differentiated effector memory CD45RA+ cells were left out of the naive CD8 fraction, which was CD45RO-negative and positively selected for CCR7. The donor population consisted of healthy HIV-negative adults with no recent acute infections or vaccinations. This table comes from immunoSEQ multiplex PCR, and its TCRdb copy is limited to in-frame clones, with some not included. This sample has roughly 2 million clones, with about 95% found just once. The data originate from a study of shared clonotypes between healthy human individuals. Germline loops: CDR1 MNHEY, CDR2 SMNVEV (reference sequence). The CDR3 length is 14 residues. Trimming shortened V by 5 bases and J by 3 bases, and 12 bases separated the two germline ends.

The sequencing sample was made of naive CD8+ T cells sorted from blood. The clonotype originates from a young man in good health. The rearrangement links TRBV27 to TRBJ2-3, with D perhaps matching TRBD1 or TRBD2 (5 bases each). The DNA for the CDR3 is TGTGCCAGCAGTGTACTTGGGGGAACAGATACGCAGTATTTT. Translating it yields CASSVLGGTDTQYF.